In this sample, the clone carrying this T cell receptor beta chain turned up a few times. Its antigen is unknown. This specimen belongs to a study of post-analysis software for immune sequencing data. The overall study: The disease courses covered relapsing-remitting, secondary progressive and progressive-relapsing multiple sclerosis. Study results and limitations: A significant reduction in normalized Chao1 diversity was observed in multiple sclerosis patients versus controls. F measure showed strong co-clustering of same-batch samples. Comparison of patients with controls showed about 5 TRBV segments more frequent in patients, TRBV5-6, TRBV5-1 and TRBV20-1 among them.

The CDR3 consists of 14 residues. Germline V gene lookup returns CDR1 ENHRY and CDR2 SYGVKD. V lost 3 bases, J lost 3 bases, and 11 bases lay in between. Carried by the TCR beta cDNA libraries were unique molecular identifiers. Input populations of roughly 0.85 to 11 million T cells gave rise to 500,000 to 600,000 cDNA molecules. One entry per CDR3 protein results from TCRdb running MiXCR on the PCR reads. This sample yields about 540,000 distinct CDR3 sequences, of which around 34% are seen a single time; approximately 5.4% belongs to the top ten. The chain carries TRBV10-3 and TRBJ2-5, with D maybe TRBD1 (6 bases). The receptor comes from a girl aged 2-17 years with multiple sclerosis. The sample comprised blood. In DNA form, the CDR3 reads TGTGCCATCAGTGACGGGCCAGGGGAAGAGACCCAGTACTTC. Translation: CAISDGPGEETQYF.